This is a list of T cell receptor beta chains from one sample in a study of regulatory T cells in long-lasting Graves disease. TCRdb independently ran MiXCR on the multiplex PCR reads; one entry per CDR3 protein. The data hold hundreds of thousands of distinct CDR3 sequences, with roughly 20% observed a single time. This specimen consisted of peripheral blood mononuclear cells (PBMCs), obtained when the disease was refractory, from a patient treated with antithyroid drugs. Every receptor here comes from a female donor with Graves disease. The CDR3 runs from the conserved cysteine through the conserved F or W. Fields, in order: clone size, CDR3 length, V gene, J gene, D gene, CDR3 protein, CDR3 DNA. The D gene is left open where the match is weak. Expanded clones get a size class; other rows say once, few or many, or leave the size out.

abundance: .
len: 14
v_gene: TRBV28
j_gene: TRBJ2-7
d_gene: .
CDR3aa: CASSFWDTNYEQYF
CDR3nt: TGTGCCAGCAGTTTTTGGGACACAAATTACGAGCAGTACTTC

abundance: many
len: 12
v_gene: TRBV6-2/TRBV6-3
j_gene: TRBJ2-7
d_gene: .
CDR3aa: CASSYTGGEQYF
CDR3nt: TGTGCCAGCAGTTACACCGGGGGCGAGCAGTACTTC

abundance: many
len: 15
v_gene: TRBV20-1
j_gene: TRBJ2-7
d_gene: .
CDR3aa: CSARESSQGKHEQYF
CDR3nt: TGCAGTGCTAGAGAATCGTCGCAGGGGAAGCACGAGCAGTACTTC

abundance: few
len: 15
v_gene: TRBV11-2
j_gene: TRBJ2-5
d_gene: TRBD2
CDR3aa: CASSVEVPGGGTQYF
CDR3nt: TGTGCCAGCAGCGTAGAAGTTCCGGGGGGGGGGACCCAGTACTTC

abundance: few
len: 14
v_gene: TRBV19
j_gene: TRBJ2-7
d_gene: .
CDR3aa: CASSYRDGGYEQYF
CDR3nt: TGTGCCAGTAGTTACCGGGACGGAGGCTACGAGCAGTACTTC

abundance: few
len: 16
v_gene: TRBV27
j_gene: TRBJ2-3
d_gene: .
CDR3aa: CASSHLPGLSTDTQYF
CDR3nt: TGTGCCAGCAGTCACCTCCCGGGACTTAGCACAGATACGCAGTATTTT

abundance: many
len: 17
v_gene: TRBV2
j_gene: TRBJ1-4
d_gene: .
CDR3aa: CASSAFIAGRANEKLFF
CDR3nt: TGTGCCAGCAGTGCCTTCATTGCCGGCAGGGCAAATGAAAAACTGTTTTTT

abundance: few
len: 16
v_gene: TRBV5-1
j_gene: TRBJ2-2
d_gene: .
CDR3aa: CASSLVVTANTGELFF
CDR3nt: TGCGCCAGCAGCTTGGTTGTGACGGCGAACACCGGGGAGCTGTTTTTT

abundance: many
len: 14
v_gene: TRBV14
j_gene: TRBJ1-1
d_gene: .
CDR3aa: CASSPLIRGTEAFF
CDR3nt: TGTGCCAGCAGTCCCCTTATAAGGGGCACTGAAGCTTTCTTT

abundance: .
len: 16
v_gene: TRBV5-1
j_gene: TRBJ2-3
d_gene: .
CDR3aa: CASSTPPGTHTDTQYF
CDR3nt: TGCGCCAGCTCCACCCCCCCGGGAACCCACACAGATACGCAGTATTTT

abundance: .
len: 15
v_gene: TRBV28
j_gene: TRBJ2-1
d_gene: .
CDR3aa: CASSNPFSGYNEQFF
CDR3nt: TGTGCCAGCTCCAATCCCTTTAGCGGTTACAATGAGCAGTTCTTC

abundance: .
len: 13
v_gene: TRBV7-3
j_gene: TRBJ2-1
d_gene: .
CDR3aa: CASSLKGFNEQFF
CDR3nt: TGTGCCAGCAGCTTAAAGGGGTTTAATGAGCAGTTCTTC

abundance: .
len: 14
v_gene: TRBV6-2/TRBV6-3
j_gene: TRBJ1-5
d_gene: .
CDR3aa: CASSVPQTNQPQHF
CDR3nt: TGTGCCAGCAGTGTTCCACAGACTAATCAGCCCCAGCATTTT

abundance: many
len: 16
v_gene: TRBV6-1
j_gene: TRBJ2-5
d_gene: .
CDR3aa: CASSTAGQGIGETQYF
CDR3nt: TGTGCCAGCAGTACCGCGGGGCAGGGGATAGGAGAGACCCAGTACTTC

abundance: many
len: 15
v_gene: TRBV6-1
j_gene: TRBJ1-2
d_gene: .
CDR3aa: CASSEEPGRDYGYTF
CDR3nt: TGTGCCAGCAGCGAAGAACCGGGACGGGACTATGGCTACACCTTC

abundance: many
len: 16
v_gene: TRBV6-1
j_gene: TRBJ2-2
d_gene: TRBD1
CDR3aa: CASSPRTGTGTGELFF
CDR3nt: TGTGCCAGCAGTCCCCGAACCGGGACAGGGACCGGGGAGCTGTTTTTT

abundance: few
len: 16
v_gene: TRBV3-1
j_gene: TRBJ2-7
d_gene: TRBD2
CDR3aa: CASSQGGLAGAYEQYF
CDR3nt: TGTGCCAGCAGCCAAGGGGGACTAGCGGGGGCCTACGAGCAGTACTTC

abundance: few
len: 16
v_gene: TRBV28
j_gene: TRBJ2-1
d_gene: TRBD2
CDR3aa: CASRDPGLAGYNEQFF
CDR3nt: TGTGCCAGCAGAGACCCGGGACTAGCGGGTTACAATGAGCAGTTCTTC

abundance: few
len: 15
v_gene: TRBV6-5
j_gene: TRBJ1-1
d_gene: .
CDR3aa: CASSYPKPQGTEAFF
CDR3nt: TGTGCCAGCAGTTACCCGAAACCCCAAGGTACTGAAGCTTTCTTT

abundance: many
len: 14
v_gene: TRBV27
j_gene: TRBJ1-2
d_gene: .
CDR3aa: CASSSSTGNYGYTF
CDR3nt: .

abundance: .
len: 13
v_gene: TRBV5-1
j_gene: TRBJ2-2
d_gene: TRBD1
CDR3aa: CASRRTGFGELFF
CDR3nt: TGCGCCAGCCGACGGACAGGCTTCGGGGAGCTGTTTTTT

abundance: .
len: 16
v_gene: TRBV12-3/TRBV12-4
j_gene: TRBJ2-1
d_gene: .
CDR3aa: CASSLSTGSSYNEQFF
CDR3nt: TGTGCCAGCAGTTTGTCTACAGGGAGCTCCTACAATGAGCAGTTCTTC

abundance: many
len: 15
v_gene: TRBV11-2
j_gene: TRBJ1-6
d_gene: .
CDR3aa: CASSSGTGPYSPLHF
CDR3nt: TGTGCCAGCAGTTCGGGGACCGGCCCCTATTCACCCCTCCACTTT

abundance: many
len: 13
v_gene: TRBV20-1
j_gene: TRBJ2-2
d_gene: .
CDR3aa: CSAAIANTGELFF
CDR3nt: TGCAGTGCCGCGATTGCGAACACCGGGGAGCTGTTTTTT

abundance: few
len: 15
v_gene: TRBV6-2/TRBV6-3
j_gene: TRBJ2-3
d_gene: .
CDR3aa: CASSEFGRVEDTQYF
CDR3nt: TGTGCCAGCAGTGAATTCGGCAGGGTCGAAGATACGCAGTATTTT

abundance: many
len: 13
v_gene: TRBV20-1
j_gene: TRBJ1-2
d_gene: .
CDR3aa: CSAPNTAFYGYTF
CDR3nt: TGCAGTGCTCCGAATACAGCATTCTATGGCTACACCTTC

abundance: many
len: 11
v_gene: TRBV6-1
j_gene: TRBJ2-7
d_gene: .
CDR3aa: CASGGGREQYF
CDR3nt: TGTGCCAGCGGCGGAGGCCGCGAGCAGTACTTC